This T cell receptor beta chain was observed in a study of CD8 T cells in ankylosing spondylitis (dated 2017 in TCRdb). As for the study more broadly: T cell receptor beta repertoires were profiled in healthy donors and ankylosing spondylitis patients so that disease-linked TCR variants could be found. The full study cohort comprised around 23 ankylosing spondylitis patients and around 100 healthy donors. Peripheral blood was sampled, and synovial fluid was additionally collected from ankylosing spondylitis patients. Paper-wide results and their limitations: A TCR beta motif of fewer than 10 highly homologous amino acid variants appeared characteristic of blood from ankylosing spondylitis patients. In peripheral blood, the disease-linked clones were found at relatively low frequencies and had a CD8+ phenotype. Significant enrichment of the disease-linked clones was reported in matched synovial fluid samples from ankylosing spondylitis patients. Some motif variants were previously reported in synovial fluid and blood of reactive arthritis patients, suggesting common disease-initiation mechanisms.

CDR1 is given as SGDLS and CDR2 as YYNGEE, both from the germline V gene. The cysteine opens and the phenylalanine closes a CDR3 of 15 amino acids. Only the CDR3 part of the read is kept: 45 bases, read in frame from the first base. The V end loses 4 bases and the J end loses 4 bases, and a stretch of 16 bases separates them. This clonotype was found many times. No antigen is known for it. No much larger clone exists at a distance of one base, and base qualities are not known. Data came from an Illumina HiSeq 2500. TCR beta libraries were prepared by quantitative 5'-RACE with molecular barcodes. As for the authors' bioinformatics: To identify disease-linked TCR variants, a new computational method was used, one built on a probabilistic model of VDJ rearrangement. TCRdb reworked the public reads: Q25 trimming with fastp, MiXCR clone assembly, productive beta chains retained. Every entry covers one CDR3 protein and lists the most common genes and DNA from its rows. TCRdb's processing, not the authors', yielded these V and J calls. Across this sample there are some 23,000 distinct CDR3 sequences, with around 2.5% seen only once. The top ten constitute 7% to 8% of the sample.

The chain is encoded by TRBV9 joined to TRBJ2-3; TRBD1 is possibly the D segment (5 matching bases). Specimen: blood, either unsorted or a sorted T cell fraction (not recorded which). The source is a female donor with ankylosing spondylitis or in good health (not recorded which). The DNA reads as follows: TGTGCCAGCAGCCTACGGTTTGGGGCCGCAGATACGCAGTATTTT. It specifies CASSLRFGAADTQYF. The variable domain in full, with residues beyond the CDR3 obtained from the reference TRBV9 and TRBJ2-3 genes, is DSGVTQTPKHLITATGQRVTLRCSPRSGDLSVYWYQQSLDQGLQFLIQYYNGEERAKGNILERFSAQQFPDLHSELNLSSLELGDSALYFCASSLRFGAADTQYFGPGTRLTVL.